This T cell receptor beta chain comes out of a study of cytomegalovirus exposure and HLA in healthy donors. V lost 10 bases to trimming and J lost 11 bases; unmatched junction nucleotides: 10. CDR1 MNHNS and CDR2 SASEGT come from the germline V gene. The CDR3 covers 13 residues. PCR employed 60 Vbeta and 13 Jbeta primers. The assay was immunoSEQ multiplex PCR, and TCRdb's table has in-frame clones only and misses some. The data hold 100,000 or so clones, with roughly 69% observed a single time. The sequence was obtained from a human donor in good health. This chain links TRBV6-1 with TRBJ2-6; 8 positions match TRBD1. Sequenced: PBMCs. CDR3 protein: CATTDRAQDVLTF. The CDR3 DNA is TGTGCCACCACGGACAGGGCACAAGACGTCCTGACTTTC.